Described below is a single T cell receptor beta chain sequence and its context. Its specificity is unknown. An overlapping HIV-1 Gag peptide pool stimulated these cells at roughly 0.97 ug/peptide/mL. CD40L-negative CD69-negative CD45RO-high memory CD4+ T cells were sorted as populations depleted of antigen-responding cells. Before stimulation, PBMCs underwent CD8+ T cell depletion. The libraries were made with immunoSEQ version 4 in survey mode. The data were produced by immunoSEQ multiplex PCR, yet TCRdb's version contains in-frame clones alone and is incomplete. The top ten clones hold about 1.8% of a sample with over 60,000 clones, roughly 77% of them seen once. This specimen belongs to a study of persistence of HIV-infected CD4 T cells. The CDR3 is made up of 12 amino acids. V lost 3 bases, J lost 2 bases, and 4 bases lay in between. Per the germline V gene, CDR1 is MDHEN and CDR2 is SYDVKM.

The sample in question was CD4+ T cells sorted from PBMCs after approximately 18-hour stimulation, obtained from a patient who received antiretroviral therapy. The chain has TRBV28 and TRBJ1-2; D is undetermined. This TCR came from an adult man with HIV who was CMV-seropositive. This CDR3 reads CASSLGNYGYTF. The DNA of the CDR3 is TGTGCCAGCAGTTTGGGCAACTATGGCTACACCTTC.